The 22 T cell receptor beta chains below all came from one sample that was sequenced in a study of cytomegalovirus exposure and HLA in healthy donors. The primer mix had 60 Vbeta and 13 Jbeta primers. Repertoires were generated with immunoSEQ multiplex PCR, while TCRdb's copy carries only in-frame clones and drops some. The repertoire holds over 200,000 clones, with around 70% as singletons. Sequencing was performed on PBMCs. All receptors derive from a man aged 40-55 years in good health and CMV-seropositive.

This chain links TRBV13 with TRBJ1-6, with D possibly TRBD1 on 5 matching bases. Trimming removed 2 bases from V and 4 bases from J, with 9 bases in between. Germline CDR1 reads PRHDT; CDR2 reads FYEKMQ (reference sequence). The CDR3 extends over 15 amino acids. The CDR3 protein is CASSLNPGYNSPLHF. The CDR3 nucleotides read TGTGCCAGCAGCTTAAATCCAGGGTATAATTCACCCCTCCACTTT.

This rearrangement joins TRBV7-9 to TRBJ1-2, with a tentative D call TRBD1 (5 bases). The length of the CDR3 is 14 residues. The germline V and J ends were trimmed by 5 bases and 8 bases, with 18 bases remaining between them. CDR1 is SEHNR, CDR2 FQNEAQ, per germline (reference sequence). This chain's CDR3 is CASSTAGGIGGYTF. DNA of the CDR3: TGTGCCAGCAGCACAGCCGGGGGGATCGGAGGCTACACCTTC.

The V gene is TRBV7-9, the J gene TRBJ2-1; 8 positions match TRBD2. This CDR3 is 15 amino acids long. The V gene's germline CDR1 is SEHNR and CDR2 FQNEAQ (reference sequence). The ends lost 2 bases at V and 8 bases at J; junction bases unmatched: 8. The CDR3 nucleotides read TGTGCCAGCAGCTTAAGTGGCGGGGGGCCCCATGAGCAGTTCTTC. Its protein is CASSLSGGGPHEQFF.

The rearrangement links TRBV5-1 to TRBJ2-7; tentatively, D is TRBD1 (5 bases). Germline CDR1 reads SGHRS; CDR2 reads YFSETQ. CDR3 length equals 12 residues. Trimming stripped 4 bases from V and 6 bases from J, with 11 bases between. For the CDR3, the DNA is TGCGCCAGCAGCCCCGACAGTGGCGAGCAGTACTTC. Its translation: CASSPDSGEQYF.

This chain links TRBV7-6 with TRBJ2-5; D might be TRBD2 (6 bases). The CDR3 sequence is 17 residues long. The V end was cut by 3 bases, the J end by 5 bases, with 22 bases between. The germline V gene encodes CDR1 SGHVS and CDR2 FNYEAQ. DNA of the CDR3: TGTGCCAGCAGCTTCTCCTGGACTAAGCTCCCCGGGGAGACCCAGTACTTC. It specifies CASSFSWTKLPGETQYF.

The chain employs TRBV7-9 and TRBJ2-1, with D possibly TRBD2 on 6 matching bases. The germline V and J ends were trimmed by 5 bases and 6 bases, with 8 bases remaining between them. Germline V lookup: CDR1 SEHNR, CDR2 FQNEAQ (reference sequence). This CDR3 spans 12 amino acids. The CDR3 coding sequence is TGTGCCAGCAGCCGGGACTTCAATGAGCAGTTCTTC. Translated: CASSRDFNEQFF.

V gene TRBV5-1 combines with J gene TRBJ1-5; 9 nucleotides align to TRBD1. The germline V gene has CDR1 SGHRS and CDR2 YFSETQ. Germline trimming cut 4 bases from V and 0 bases from J; bases unmatched to any gene: 2. The CDR3 extends over 15 amino acids. The CDR3 sequence is CASSPTGGSNQPQHF. The CDR3 DNA sequence: TGCGCCAGCAGCCCGACAGGGGGTAGCAATCAGCCCCAGCATTTT.

The chain has TRBV6-5 and TRBJ1-5; TRBD1 aligns across 8 bases. Germline V lookup: CDR1 MNHEY, CDR2 SVGAGI. The junction had 8 bases not matched to a gene; V was cut back by 6 bases and J by 4 bases. This CDR3 comprises 15 residues. As DNA, the CDR3 is TGTGCCAGCAGGCGATCGGGACAGGTGAATCAGCCCCAGCATTTT. This gives the protein CASRRSGQVNQPQHF.

A few counts support this clone. The chain is built from TRBV5-6 and TRBJ1-2; D may be TRBD1 (5 bases). Germline CDR1 is SGHDT and CDR2 is YYEEEE. Trimming pared 2 bases from V and 1 base from J, leaving 6 bases between. This CDR3 has 13 amino acids. As DNA, the CDR3 is TGTGCCAGCAGCTTCAGGGTTAACTATGGCTACACCTTC. As protein: CASSFRVNYGYTF.

This clone appeared a single time. The chain recombines TRBV10-2 with TRBJ1-1, with D tentatively TRBD1 (5 bases). Germline CDR1 WSHSY, CDR2 SAAADI. The CDR3 consists of 12 residues. With 8 bases removed from V and 0 bases from J, the gap between germline ends came to 7 bases. CDR3 residues: CASLGLNTEAFF. The CDR3 bases are TGCGCCAGCCTGGGGCTGAACACTGAAGCTTTCTTT.

V usage is TRBV15 and J usage is TRBJ2-5; 9 bases fit TRBD1. Germline CDR1 and CDR2: LNHNV and YYDKDF (reference sequence). CDR3 length equals 15 residues. Trimming cost V 5 bases and J 6 bases; bases outside gene matches: 10. This chain's CDR3 is CATSWRTGEGQTQYF. Here the CDR3 DNA reads TGTGCCACCAGCTGGCGGACAGGGGAGGGCCAGACCCAGTACTTC.

V usage is TRBV5-1 and J usage is TRBJ2-2; D gene uncertain. This CDR3 comprises 15 residues. Trimming removed 4 bases from V and 4 bases from J, with 14 bases in between. Germline V CDR1 and CDR2: SGHRS, YFSETQ. The CDR3, as DNA: TGCGCCAGCAGCCTCCAGGTCAGCCGCACCGGGGAGCTGTTTTTT. It translates to CASSLQVSRTGELFF.

This clone was seen only a few times. The DNA of the CDR3 is TGTGCCACCAGAACACAGGGGTTCGGCTATGGCTACACCTTC. It is translated as CATRTQGFGYGYTF. The chain recombines TRBV2 with TRBJ1-2, with 7 bases matching TRBD1. The ends lost 10 bases at V and 4 bases at J; junction bases unmatched: 12. Per the germline V gene, CDR1 is SNHLY and CDR2 is FYNNEI. The CDR3 totals 14 residues.

This clone has more than one count but fewer than ten. This chain connects TRBV4-1 to TRBJ2-1, with 7 bases that match TRBD2. The CDR3 sequence is 15 residues long. Losses at the gene ends were 1 base for V and 8 bases for J; bases not matched to a gene: 8. CDR1 and CDR2 (germline): MGHRA, YSYEKL. CDR3 loop: CASSQGRRGGDEQFF. The CDR3 bases are TGCGCCAGCAGCCAAGGTCGTAGGGGAGGGGATGAGCAGTTCTTC.

This clone has a handful of counts. The chain uses TRBV5-6 and TRBJ2-5; D not certain. From germline, CDR1 is SGHDT and CDR2 YYEEEE. The CDR3 contains 13 residues. V shed 0 bases and J shed 2 bases, with 5 bases lying between them. The CDR3 here is CASSLGRQETQYF. CDR3 sequence (DNA): TGTGCCAGCAGCTTGGGCAGGCAAGAGACCCAGTACTTC.

The V gene is TRBV10-1, the J gene TRBJ2-7; 11 bases map to TRBD1. Per the germline V gene, CDR1 is WNHNN and CDR2 is SYGVQD (reference sequence). CDR3 length: 16 amino acids. With 6 bases clipped from V and 2 bases from J, the junction kept 9 bases outside the gene matches. The CDR3 here is CASREDRGREAYEQYF. For the CDR3, the DNA is TGCGCCAGCAGGGAGGACAGGGGGCGCGAGGCCTACGAGCAGTACTTC.

This clone showed up just a few times. The chain joins TRBV29-1 to TRBJ1-1; unclear D gene. The germline V gene encodes CDR1 SQVTM and CDR2 ANQGSEA. The CDR3 spans 13 residues. V lost 3 bases and J 0 bases, leaving 8 bases between the germline ends. CDR3 coding DNA: TGCAGCGTTGAGGCGGGCATGAACACTGAAGCTTTCTTT. Translated, it gives CSVEAGMNTEAFF.

V and J are TRBV7-7 and TRBJ2-7; D unresolved. Deletions cut 5 bases from V and 3 bases from J, with 17 bases between. The CDR3 extends over 15 amino acids. Germline CDR1 reads SSHAT; CDR2 reads FNYEAQ (reference sequence). The CDR3 spells CASSPRAEVNYEQYF. The CDR3 DNA reads as TGTGCCAGCAGCCCTCGCGCCGAGGTAAACTACGAGCAGTACTTC.

This rearrangement joins TRBV9 to TRBJ1-2; maybe TRBD1 (5 bases). CDR3 length: 16 residues. V was shortened by 0 bases and J by 3 bases, with 15 bases between the two germline ends. Germline V lookup: CDR1 SGDLS, CDR2 YYNGEE. CDR3 region: CASSVGRGWGDYGYTF. In DNA form, the CDR3 reads TGTGCCAGCAGCGTAGGAAGGGGTTGGGGGGACTATGGCTACACCTTC.

The gene calls are TRBV7-2 and TRBJ1-6; 8 bases map to TRBD1. The J segment lost 7 bases and the V segment lost 5 bases, leaving 7 bases of the junction unmatched. The CDR3 has 15 amino acids. CDR1 is SGHTA and CDR2 is FQGNSA in the germline V gene. The CDR3 DNA reads as TGTGCCAGCAGCCCCGGGGCAGGGGGCAATTCACCCCTCCACTTT. Translating gives CASSPGAGGNSPLHF. Full variable domain (outside the CDR3, taken from reference TRBV7-2 and TRBJ1-6): GAGVSQSPSNKVTEKGKDVELRCDPISGHTALYWYRQSLGQGLEFLIYFQGNSAPDKSGLPSDRFSAERTGGSVSTLTIQRTQQEDSAVYLCASSPGAGGNSPLHFGNGTRLTVT.

This sequence joins TRBV4-2 and TRBJ2-2; D might be TRBD2 (5 bases). The CDR3 consists of 17 residues. V was shortened by 0 bases and J by 8 bases, with 19 bases between the two germline ends. The germline CDR1 and CDR2 sequences are LGHNA and YNFKEQ. The DNA for the CDR3 is TGTGCCAGCAGCCAAGACTTCCGTGGGGAGCCCGGGGGGGAGCTGTTTTTT. This encodes CASSQDFRGEPGGELFF.

This clone came up a few times. The chain is built from TRBV4-1 and TRBJ2-3; D not resolved. CDR3 length equals 15 residues. Trimming took off 4 bases at V and 3 bases at J, with 14 bases between the two ends. CDR1 MGHRA and CDR2 YSYEKL come from the germline V gene. The CDR3 sequence: CASSRQRARTDTQYF. The DNA of the CDR3 is TGCGCCAGCAGCCGTCAACGAGCTAGAACAGATACGCAGTATTTT.